The T cell receptor beta chain under discussion was sequenced for a study of early stage breast cancer tumors (dated by TCRdb to 2015 to 2018). Regarding the complete study: Of the roughly 16 invasive breast tumors, approximately 11 were found to be estrogen receptor-positive, progesterone receptor-positive and HER2-negative. About 70% of the 12 ER+/PR+/HER2- tumors were invasive ductal carcinomas, while the other four were invasive lobular carcinomas. On average, each sample had 8 to 10-fold read coverage. The samples as a whole yielded roughly 2,700,000 detected templates, corresponding to roughly 1.1 million unique clonotypes.

Paper-wide results and their limitations: Chain pairing and functional markers such as CD4, CD8 and FOXP3 were missed by bulk genomic DNA sequencing of unsorted cells. Enriched TCRB sequences shared across patients were found to be mostly commonly generated sequences that were unlikely to play an important role in the tumor microenvironment. Tumors showed approximately 2.5-fold higher T cell density and higher clonality than adjacent normal breast tissue. Because the cohort was small, a breakdown by tumor subtype could not be done. Greater similarity was observed between blood and normal breast repertoires than between blood and tumor repertoires, and tumor was distinguished from normal in about 90% of the 16 patients when each tissue was compared with blood.

As concerns this clone: Its antigen specificity is not known. Per-base quality was not reported, and no clone a single base away is much larger than it.

The CDR3, cysteine through phenylalanine, is 15 amino acids long. Kept here is only the CDR3 DNA, which spans 45 bases and is read in frame from base 1. CDR1 and CDR2 are read off the germline V gene (reference sequence) as SEHNR and FQNEAQ. V is clipped by 1 base and J by 3 bases, and the sequence between their germline boundaries is 11 bases long. Two independent genomic DNA replicates were amplified for each sample, with approximately 0.5 ug used for blood and around 1.5 ug for tumor or normal breast. TCRB sequencing of genomic DNA was carried out with the ImmunoSeq Intro kit according to the manufacturer's instructions. Multiplex PCR was run for about 30 cycles using proprietary primers and spike-in control sequences for absolute quantification. Single-end 150-bp reads were used to sequence an 87-bp fragment spanning the CDR3 and the flanking V and J genes. Seven samples, with two replicates for each sample, were multiplexed per lane of an Illumina MiSeq using version 3.0 chemistry. The study's processing was this. The vendor's proprietary pipeline handled the raw data processing, merging both replicates into a single result for each sample. To define clonotypes, the study grouped productive rearrangements that shared the V-gene family, CDR3 amino acid sequence and J-gene segment. Clonality was calculated as 1 minus the normalized Shannon entropy (Pielou evenness) of TCRB abundances. To estimate T cell density, the total number of templates was divided by the input cell count, which was inferred from how much DNA went in. Recon was used with default parameters to estimate total repertoire diversity and clonality. Clonotypes with over 0.1% abundance in tumor and at least 32-fold higher abundance in tumor than in normal breast were defined as tumor-enriched. TCRdb mirrors the immuneACCESS table, restricted to in-frame sequences. Some clones are absent from its copies; in checked studies, under half trace to an unresolved V gene, and the reason for the others is unknown. For V, J and clone size, that table is used; D and trimming come from the DNA. Within this sample are tens of thousands of clones, with about 89% of them counted one time only. The ten top clones hold about 5% of the sample.

The study profiled bulk TCR beta-chain repertoires in matched peripheral blood, tumor and adjacent normal breast tissue taken from about 15 patients with early-stage breast cancer. Before surgery, whole blood (roughly 4.5-11 mL) was collected into EDTA tubes and processed within 2 hours. Ficoll-Paque centrifugation in SepMate-50 tubes was used to isolate peripheral blood mononuclear cells. For storage in liquid nitrogen, PBMCs were cryopreserved as aliquots of about 1.9 to 4 million cells in roughly 90% FBS with roughly 10% DMSO. The Qiagen AllPrep DNA/RNA Mini kit was used for genomic DNA extraction.

In this chain, TRBV7-9 is recombined with TRBJ2-3; the D gene is possibly TRBD2, with 6 bases matching. The sample consisted of blood. This TCR came from a person between 65 and 79 years old with breast cancer. The encoded CDR3 is CASSLGDLLTDTQYF. The DNA sequence is TGTGCCAGCAGCTTAGGGGACTTACTTACAGATACGCAGTATTTT.